This T cell receptor (beta chain) was sequenced in a study of blood T cell repertoires in COVID-19. Study as a whole: COVID-19 samples, acute and convalescent, were from the United States, Italy and Spain. T cells, B-cell-depleted T cells, or PBMCs provided the cDNA or gDNA that served as material.

The CDR3 totals 16 residues. Per germline, CDR1 MNHNS and CDR2 SASEGT. The V end lost 4 bases, the J end lost 0 bases, and 13 bases lay between the germline ends. In the original workflow: Scientists estimated how many nucleated cells there were by amplifying reference gene primers. Sequenced by immunoSEQ multiplex PCR; TCRdb stores in-frame clones only, minus some. For V, J and clone size, that table is used; D and trimming come from the DNA. The table includes over 600,000 clones, approximately 90% detected once. This sequence was found in a woman between 18 and 29 years old with acute or convalescent COVID-19. The V call is TRBV6-1, the J call TRBJ2-1; perhaps TRBD1 as D (6 bases). The material sequenced was peripheral blood. CDR3 sequence: CASSGWGPSSYNEQFF. The CDR3 DNA sequence: TGTGCCAGCAGTGGATGGGGGCCCAGCTCCTACAATGAGCAGTTCTTC.